Described below is a single T cell receptor beta chain sequence and its context. The specificity of this receptor is unknown. No clone much larger than this one lies a single base away; base qualities are absent. This specimen belongs to a study of cytomegalovirus exposure and HLA in healthy donors (dated by TCRdb to between 2016 and 2019). About the full investigation: According to an earlier analysis of several hundred of the donors, some 180 million T cells yielded 90 million to 140 million unique TCR beta sequences and roughly 280 Gb of sequence data. Because of strong linkage in the cohort, five DR-DQ haplotypes were treated as single units for association and clustering. The genetic ancestry cluster associated with self-reported Caucasian donors included about 81% of the roughly 400 genotyped donors. Roughly 300 gigabases of sequencing data and 70 million to 100 million unique TCR sequences were included in an early release covering roughly 600 HLA-typed donors. An earlier analysis of about 600 of the donors used high-throughput TCR beta sequencing to judge whether each TCR beta V gene segment behaved as functional or pseudogenic. The study aimed to test whether signatures of past pathogen exposure could be identified by cataloging public T cell receptors. In a later analysis, previously published TCR beta repertoires from some 640 donors were re-analyzed and high-resolution HLA genotyping was added so that TCR occurrence patterns could be studied. The later analysis used no new phenotypic data to find candidate immune exposures, relying instead on TCR beta sequences and their occurrence across donors. On average, approximately 250,000 unique TCR beta nucleotide sequences were sequenced per donor among 350 to 400 genotyped donors of the cohort, with 15% to 20% of those sequences being non-productive. Typing coverage varied by locus: roughly 620-630 donors for A, B, C, DRB1 and DQB1; more than 500 for DQA1; around 570 for DPA1; roughly 470 for DPB1. The T cell repertoires of 666 subjects were profiled by immunosequencing and related to cytomegalovirus serostatus. To predict cytomegalovirus infection status, the study brought together high-throughput TCR immunosequencing, statistical association of individual TCRs with disease status, and machine learning. A later genetic analysis used genome-wide SNP genotypes for about 65% of the roughly 700 donors, treating that subset as a discovery cohort. Donor age, sex, ethnicity and CMV serostatus were collected together with the repertoire data. Besides the first cohort of approximately 710 subjects, a separate validation cohort made up of over 100 different subjects was used. HLA typing included class I and class II loci at four-digit resolution. All discovery cohort repertoires had been generated using a single sequencing platform. On the study overall, not on this receptor specifically: A later analysis found that TCR association rates varied across HLA loci, with DRB1 alleles showing the most associated TCRs and HLA-C alleles the fewest. Across donors, most TCR sequences were observed very rarely, whereas some public TCRs were present in many individuals. An association between a missense DCLRE1C variant and V-gene and J-gene trimming of TCR beta chains was found in a later genetic analysis and replicated in an independent cohort. In an earlier analysis of approximately 590 of the donors, most TCR beta V segments appeared in productive rearrangements about 87% or about 30% of the time, broadly matching IMGT annotations. The authors suggested that the approach could potentially be extended to other disease states and immunological phenotypes. Some IMGT-functional V segments, including TRBV6-2 and TRBV6-3, could not be told apart with the 87-base-pair reads, so those segments were excluded. In the study, approximately 160 TCR beta chains were listed as associated with cytomegalovirus. According to a later analysis, parvovirus B19, influenza, CMV and Epstein-Barr virus appeared linked to several top co-occurrence clusters. Linkage disequilibrium might explain the correlated functional status among segregating V segments, but an unknown experimental factor could not be excluded. In a later genetic analysis, fewer N-insertions in productive TCRs were reported among donors in an Asian-associated ancestry cluster than the roughly 700-donor mean. Because some donors lacked HLA typing at each locus, the association tests relied only on the typed subset. The earlier analysis of 587 of the donors excluded 15 to 20 rarely observed V segments, including chromosome 9 orphons, because counts were too low. A later analysis found that HLA-associated TCR beta chains were more clonally expanded and had lower generation probabilities than equally common non-associated chains. In a later analysis, most CMV-associated TCR beta chains were found to appear HLA-restricted, with HLA associations seemingly driven largely by CMV exposure. The classifier was reported to diagnose cytomegalovirus status with high specificity and sensitivity in both the original and validation cohorts. The sequencing pipeline was judged likely to have produced a cluster of highly shared sequence variants as a technical artifact. In this cohort, only TCR beta chains were sequenced, and detectable features were limited by the absence of alpha or paired-chain data. When HLA alleles, especially DR and DQ, strongly co-occurred, attributing TCR associations to individual alleles was difficult. The presence/absence analyses assumed that sequencing depth was roughly uniform across donors, and that assumption may not be true. Specific HLA alleles were associated with 15,000 to 20,000 TCR beta sequences at a false discovery rate of 0.05 in a later analysis. Immune exposure information for the cohort was limited to CMV serostatus. In vitro tests confirmed that a few of the cytomegalovirus-associated TCR beta chains recognize cytomegalovirus antigens. A further reported finding was that TCR beta sequences accurately predicted the HLA-A and HLA-B alleles for most subjects in the first cohort.

In total, approximately 700 healthy bone marrow donors made up the cohort. At the time of sampling, every cohort member was nominally healthy, though immune exposures that went unrecorded were likely present. The donor tested CMV seronegative and was one of the 352 seronegative cohort members. A peripheral blood sample was provided by each donor, and peripheral blood mononuclear cells were used for TCR beta sequencing. The Qiagen DNeasy Blood Extraction Kit was used to extract genomic DNA from the blood cell samples. The CDR3 starts with the cysteine, ends with the valine, and has 16 residues. The entry retains the CDR3 DNA only, 48 bases that are in frame from base 1. The germline V gene (reference sequence) supplies CDR1 SEHNR and CDR2 FQNEAQ. Libraries were made using the immunoSEQ multiplex PCR assay. For the multiplex PCR, a mixture combining 60 forward primers for TCR Vbeta segments and 13 reverse primers for TCR Jbeta segments was used. The CDR3 region of rearranged TCR beta genes was amplified from genomic DNA with a multiplex PCR assay. Amplified TCR beta libraries were sequenced as 87-base-pair reads on the Illumina HiSeq System. The study's own analysis went as follows. Across the 500 to 700 repertoires, a later analysis counted 60 million to 90 million unique TCR beta chains, about 10 million of which were shared by at least two donors. Raw reads were error-corrected and collapsed into unique sequences with a nearest-neighbor algorithm that merged closely related sequences to remove PCR and sequencing errors. V, D and J gene segments were assigned by aligning CDR3 sequences to IMGT reference sequences. For a sequence to be retained, a match of at least six nucleotides was required to both a V gene segment and a J gene segment. Rearrangements were called productive when the CDR3 lacked stop codons and stayed in frame with V and J; all others were non-productive. Following IMGT convention, CDR3 was defined as the stretch from the second conserved V-encoded cysteine up to the conserved J-encoded phenylalanine. Sequences without an unambiguous match to a single V gene segment were excluded from the earlier analysis of 500 to 700 of the donors. In an earlier analysis of 587 of the donors, V segments were called functional above 56.7% productive rearrangements and were called segregating when the between-donor standard deviation exceeded 5%. A statistical classification framework was developed to diagnose cytomegalovirus status using the catalog of TCR beta chain sequences. A later analysis assigned V and J genes by comparing TCR nucleotide sequences with IMGT/GENE-DB human TR gene sequences. A later analysis assigned CDR3 sequences and most-parsimonious VDJ recombination scenarios with the TCRdist pipeline. A later analysis defined each TCR beta chain by its CDR3 amino acid sequence plus V-gene family, and excluded reads lacking a unique V-gene family. In a later analysis, approximately 590 highly shared, low-generation-probability nucleotide sequences were removed to address suspected cross-contamination and a sequencing artifact. In a later analysis, a clonal expansion index for each public chain was calculated from normalized within-repertoire ranks of inferred template counts. A later analysis computed generation probabilities with a VDJ recombination model fitted to out-of-frame rearrangements, and checked the results against IGoR. In a later analysis, hypergeometric tests were used to score TCR-TCR, TCR-HLA and TCR-CMV co-occurrence, with a repertoire-size bias correction applied to TCR pairs. False discovery rates were estimated in a later analysis by permuting HLA or CMV assignments 20 times. A later analysis grouped co-occurring TCRs with DBSCAN, adding TCRdist sequence similarity when clustering within HLA-allele-positive subsets. For co-occurrence clustering, repertoires with fewer than 30,000 or more than 120,000 public chains were excluded, along with a handful of repertoires with anomalous nucleotide sharing. TCRdb took this table from immuneACCESS and kept in-frame rearrangements with V and J called. Such tables lack part of the clones; where checked against another copy, unresolved V genes explain under half of the gap, and the rest is unexplained. The DNA was the basis for D and trimming; V, J and clone size are from that table. This sample holds about 140,000 clones; more than 65% were observed only once. The ten largest clones add up to 1.5% to 2% of the sample.

The clonotype comes from a woman in her 30s in good health and CMV-seronegative. The specimen sequenced was PBMCs. The chain uses TRBV7-9 and TRBJ2-7, and 7 bases in between align with TRBD1. The DNA sequence follows: TGTTCCAGCAGCCCGGAGACAGGGCTCATGTTATACGAGCAGTACGTC. This yields the protein CSSSPETGLMLYEQYV.